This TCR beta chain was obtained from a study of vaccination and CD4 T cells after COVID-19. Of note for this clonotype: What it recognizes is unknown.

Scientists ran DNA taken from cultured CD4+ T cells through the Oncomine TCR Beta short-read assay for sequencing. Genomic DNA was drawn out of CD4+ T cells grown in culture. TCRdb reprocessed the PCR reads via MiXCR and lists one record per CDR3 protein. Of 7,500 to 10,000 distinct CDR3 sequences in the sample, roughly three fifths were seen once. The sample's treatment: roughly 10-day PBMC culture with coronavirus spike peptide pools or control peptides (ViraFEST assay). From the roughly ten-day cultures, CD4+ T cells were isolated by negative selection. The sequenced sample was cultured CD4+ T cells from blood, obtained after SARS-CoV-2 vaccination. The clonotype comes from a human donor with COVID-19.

The CDR3 DNA reads TGTGCCAGCTTTTCCGGGACAGGGGAAGGTCGGCCCCAGCATTTT. Its translation: CASFSGTGEGRPQHF. The rearrangement joins TRBV2 to TRBJ1-5; 10 bases agree with TRBD1. Unmatched junction bases numbered 13, after V lost 8 bases and J lost 9 bases. This CDR3 spans 15 amino acids. Germline CDR1 reads SNHLY; CDR2 reads FYNNEI.